One and the same sample provided the 12 T cell receptor beta chains below, sequenced in a study of T cell repertoires in cytomegalovirus infection. TCRdb ran MiXCR on the reads and lists one entry per CDR3 protein. Of approximately 310,000 distinct CDR3 sequences in the sample, roughly 25% are singletons; the top ten hold roughly 13%. These receptors have no identified antigens. The material was cultured PBMCs, obtained from culture after CMV antigen stimulation. The source is a human donor in good health (CMV status not recorded). Some clones in this sample may be carry-over from other donors' samples.

The table lists this clonotype with many counts. V is TRBV7-6 and J is TRBJ2-7, with D possibly matching TRBD1 (6 bases). The CDR3 loop spans 18 amino acids. CDR1 SGHVS and CDR2 FNYEAQ come from the germline V gene. Trimming left V 2 bases short and J 2 bases short, with 22 bases between. The CDR3, as DNA: TGTGCCAGCAGCTTAAGAGACTTCGACAGTGAGGGGGCCTACGAGCAGTACTTC. Translated: CASSLRDFDSEGAYEQYF.

The J gene is TRBJ1-2, the V gene TRBV7-4, with D uncertain. V dropped 2 bases and J dropped 5 bases, with 15 bases sitting between them. The CDR3 totals 15 residues. Germline V gene data show CDR1 as SGHVT and CDR2 as SQSDAQ. The chain's CDR3 is CASSLPGVTAYGYTF. The CDR3 bases are TGTGCCAGCAGCTTACCGGGCGTTACAGCTTATGGCTACACCTTC.

This clonotype was picked up many times. The rearrangement links TRBV6-6 to TRBJ2-7; no clear D. The germline gives CDR1 MNHNY, CDR2 SVGAGI (reference sequence). CDR3 length: 17 residues. The V end was cut by 0 bases, the J end by 4 bases, with 19 bases between. CDR3: CASSYSNRVARLYEQYV. CDR3 nucleotide sequence: TGTGCCAGCAGTTACTCGAACCGAGTCGCTCGTTTGTACGAGCAGTACGTC.

This clonotype was detected only once. The V call is TRBV5-4, the J call TRBJ2-4; D possibly uses TRBD1 or TRBD2 (5 bases each). This CDR3 is built from 14 residues. The V gene's germline CDR1 is SGHNT and CDR2 YYREEE (reference sequence). V dropped 5 bases and J dropped 4 bases, with 13 bases sitting between them. The CDR3 DNA is TGTGCCAGCAGTAATTGGGACCGAAAAAACATTCAGTACTTC. Protein product: CASSNWDRKNIQYF. Supplemented by reference TRBV5-4 and TRBJ2-4, the full variable domain reads ETGVTQSPTHLIKTRGQQVTLRCSSQSGHNTVSWYQQALGQGPQFIFQYYREEENGRGNFPPRFSGLQFPNYSSELNVNALELDDSALYLCASSNWDRKNIQYFGAGTRLSVL.

This clonotype was seen repeatedly, ten times or more. J is TRBJ2-7 and V is TRBV15, with 9 nucleotides matching TRBD2. The V and J ends lost 3 bases and 4 bases, in that order; junction bases with no gene match: 7. The length of the CDR3 is 15 residues. From germline, CDR1 is LNHNV and CDR2 YYDKDF (reference sequence). DNA of the CDR3: TGTGCCACCAGCAGGGCCGGGACTAGCAGTTACGAGCAGTACGTC. Amino acid sequence: CATSRAGTSSYEQYV.

This clonotype was counted many times. This sequence joins TRBV7-9 and TRBJ2-7, with TRBD2 as a possible D gene (5 bases). Trimming stripped 5 bases from V and 0 bases from J, with 14 bases between. The CDR3 spans 15 residues. The germline V gene has CDR1 SEHNR and CDR2 FQNEAQ (reference sequence). The CDR3 nucleotides are TGTGCCAGCAGCCCCCCGGGATTTAGCTCCTACGAGCAGTACTTC. This codes for CASSPPGFSSYEQYF.

V usage is TRBV7-2 and J usage is TRBJ2-1, with 7 bases identical to TRBD2. V dropped 10 bases and J dropped 9; count of bases not matched to a gene: 12. The CDR3 extends over 13 amino acids. Germline V lookup: CDR1 SGHTA, CDR2 FQGNSA. CDR3: CATKMAGAIEQFF. CDR3 in DNA: TGTGCCACCAAAATGGCGGGAGCAATTGAGCAGTTCTTC.

V is TRBV9 and J is TRBJ2-1, with 9 bases lining up with TRBD2. Germline loops: CDR1 SGDLS, CDR2 YYNGEE. J gave up 0 bases and V 0 bases, and 13 bases lay outside the gene matches. The CDR3 loop spans 20 amino acids. DNA for the CDR3: TGTGCCAGCAGCGTAGTTGGGCTAGCGGGAAGAGGGAGCTCCTACAATGAGCAGTTCTTC. It specifies CASSVVGLAGRGSSYNEQFF.

This clonotype was observed a few times. The chain uses TRBV20-1 and TRBJ1-1; weak D call: TRBD1 (6 bases). The CDR3 contains 13 residues. CDR1 is DFQATT and CDR2 is SNEGSKA in the germline V gene (reference sequence). V was trimmed by 4 bases and J by 2 bases, leaving 11 bases between them. The CDR3 sequence: CSATGTLNTEAFF. DNA of the CDR3: TGCAGTGCTACCGGGACACTTAACACTGAAGCTTTCTTT.

The chain combines TRBV12-3 or TRBV12-4 with TRBJ2-3, with D tentatively TRBD2 (6 bases). V was shortened by 0 bases and J by 2 bases, with 15 bases between the two germline ends. The CDR3 contains 17 residues. CDR3 sequence: CASSLALGLSATDTQYF. CDR3 in DNA: TGTGCCAGCAGTTTAGCGCTCGGACTATCCGCCACAGATACGCAGTATTTT.

Note on this clonotype: A much bigger clone sits one base away, suggesting this may be a read error. This sequence joins TRBV7-2 and TRBJ2-1; 9 bases match TRBD1. This CDR3 spans 16 amino acids. Trimming took 5 bases from V and 4 from J; bases not matched to a gene: 9. The germline CDR1 and CDR2 sequences are SGHTA and FQGNSA. CDR3 amino acids: CASSQDSGTGYNEQFF. CDR3 DNA sequence: TGTGCCAGCAGCCAAGATTCCGGGACAGGGTACAATGAGCAGTTCTTC.

The J gene is TRBJ2-1, the V gene TRBV20-1, with D tentatively TRBD1 (5 bases). V lost 5 bases and J 12 bases, leaving 14 bases between the germline ends. The germline V gene has CDR1 DFQATT and CDR2 SNEGSKA (reference sequence). The CDR3 consists of 11 residues. The CDR3 loop is CSAERGTRQFF. As DNA, the CDR3 is TGCAGTGCTGAAAGGGGAACACGGCAGTTCTTC.